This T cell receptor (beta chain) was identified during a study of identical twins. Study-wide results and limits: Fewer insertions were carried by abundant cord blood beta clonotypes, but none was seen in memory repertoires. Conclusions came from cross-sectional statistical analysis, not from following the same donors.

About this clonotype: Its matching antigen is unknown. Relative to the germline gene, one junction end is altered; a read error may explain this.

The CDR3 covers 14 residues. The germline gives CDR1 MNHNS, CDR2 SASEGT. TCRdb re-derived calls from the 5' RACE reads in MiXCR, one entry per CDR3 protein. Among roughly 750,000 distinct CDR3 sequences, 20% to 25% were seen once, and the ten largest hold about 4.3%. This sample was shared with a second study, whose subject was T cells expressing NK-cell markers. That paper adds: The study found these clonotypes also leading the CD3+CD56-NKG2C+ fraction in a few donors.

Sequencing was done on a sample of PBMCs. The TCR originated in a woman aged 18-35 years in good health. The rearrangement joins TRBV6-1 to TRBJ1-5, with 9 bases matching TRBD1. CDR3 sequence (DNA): TGTACCAGCAGTGCCAGGACAGGGGACCAGCCCCAGCATTTT. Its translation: CTSSARTGDQPQHF.